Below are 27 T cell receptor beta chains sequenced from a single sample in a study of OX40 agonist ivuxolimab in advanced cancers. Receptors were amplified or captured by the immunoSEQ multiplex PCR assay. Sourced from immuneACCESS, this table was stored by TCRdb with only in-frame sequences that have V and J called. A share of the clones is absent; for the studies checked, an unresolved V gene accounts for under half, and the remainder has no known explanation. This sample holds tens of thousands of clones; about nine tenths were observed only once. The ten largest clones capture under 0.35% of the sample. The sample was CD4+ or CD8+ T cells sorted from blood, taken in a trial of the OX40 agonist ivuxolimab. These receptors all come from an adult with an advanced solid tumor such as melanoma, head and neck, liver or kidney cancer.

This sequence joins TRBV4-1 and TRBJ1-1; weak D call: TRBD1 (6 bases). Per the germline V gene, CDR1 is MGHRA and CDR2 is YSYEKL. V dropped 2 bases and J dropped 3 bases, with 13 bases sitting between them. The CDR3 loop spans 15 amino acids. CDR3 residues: CASSQPTHRDTEAFF. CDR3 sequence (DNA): TGCGCCAGCAGCCAACCTACACACAGGGACACTGAAGCTTTCTTT.

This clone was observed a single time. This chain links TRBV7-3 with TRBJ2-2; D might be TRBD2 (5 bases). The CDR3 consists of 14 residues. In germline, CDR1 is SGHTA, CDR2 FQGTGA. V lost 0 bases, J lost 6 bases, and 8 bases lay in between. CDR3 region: CASSLTGVAGELFF. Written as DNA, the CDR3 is TGTGCCAGCAGCTTAACCGGGGTGGCCGGGGAGCTGTTTTTT.

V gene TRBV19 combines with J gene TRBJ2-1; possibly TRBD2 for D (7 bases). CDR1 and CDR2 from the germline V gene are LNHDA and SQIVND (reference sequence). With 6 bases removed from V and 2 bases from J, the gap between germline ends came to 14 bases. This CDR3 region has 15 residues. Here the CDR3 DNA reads TGTGCCAGTAGCCTGAGGGGGGGGACCTACAATGAGCAGTTCTTC. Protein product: CASSLRGGTYNEQFF.

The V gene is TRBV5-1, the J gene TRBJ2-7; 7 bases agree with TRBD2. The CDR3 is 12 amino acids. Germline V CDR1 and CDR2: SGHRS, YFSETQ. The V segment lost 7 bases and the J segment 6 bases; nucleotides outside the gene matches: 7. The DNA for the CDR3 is TGCGCCAGCGCCGAACCGGGAGGCGAGCAGTACGTC. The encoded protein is CASAEPGGEQYV.

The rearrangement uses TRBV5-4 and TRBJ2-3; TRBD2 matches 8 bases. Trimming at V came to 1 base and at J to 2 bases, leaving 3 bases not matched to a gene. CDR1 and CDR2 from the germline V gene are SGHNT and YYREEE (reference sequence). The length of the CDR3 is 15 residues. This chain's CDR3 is CASSLSAGATDTQYF. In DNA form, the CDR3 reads TGTGCCAGCAGCTTGTCAGCGGGGGCCACAGATACGCAGTATTTT.

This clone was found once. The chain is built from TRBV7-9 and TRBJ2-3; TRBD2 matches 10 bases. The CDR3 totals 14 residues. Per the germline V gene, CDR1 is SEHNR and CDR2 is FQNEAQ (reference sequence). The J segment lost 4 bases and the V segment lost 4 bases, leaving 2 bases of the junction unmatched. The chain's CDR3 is CASSSGLAADTQYF. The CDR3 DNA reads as TGTGCCAGCAGCTCTGGACTAGCGGCAGATACGCAGTATTTT. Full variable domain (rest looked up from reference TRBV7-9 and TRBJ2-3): DTGVSQNPRHKITKRGQNVTFRCDPISEHNRLYWYRQTLGQGPEFLTYFQNEAQLEKSRLLSDRFSAERPKGSFSTLEIQRTEQGDSAMYLCASSSGLAADTQYFGPGTRLTVL.

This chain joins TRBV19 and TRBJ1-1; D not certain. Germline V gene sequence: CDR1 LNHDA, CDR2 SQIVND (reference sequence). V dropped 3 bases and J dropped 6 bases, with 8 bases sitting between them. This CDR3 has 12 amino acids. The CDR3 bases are TGTGCCAGTAGTATCCGGGGTGCTGAAGCTTTCTTT. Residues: CASSIRGAEAFF.

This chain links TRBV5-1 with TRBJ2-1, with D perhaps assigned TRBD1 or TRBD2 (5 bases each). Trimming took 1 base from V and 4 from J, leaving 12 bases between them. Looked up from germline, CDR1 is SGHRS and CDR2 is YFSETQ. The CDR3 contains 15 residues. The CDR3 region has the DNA TGCGCCAGCAGCTTGATCGGGGCGGCGTACAATGAGCAGTTCTTC. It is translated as CASSLIGAAYNEQFF.

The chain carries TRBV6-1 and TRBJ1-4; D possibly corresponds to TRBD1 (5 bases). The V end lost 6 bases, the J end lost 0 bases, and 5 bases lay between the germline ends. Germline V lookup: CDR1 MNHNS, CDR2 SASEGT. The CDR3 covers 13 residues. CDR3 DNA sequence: TGTGCCAGCAGGGGGGCAACTAATGAAAAACTGTTTTTT. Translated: CASRGATNEKLFF.

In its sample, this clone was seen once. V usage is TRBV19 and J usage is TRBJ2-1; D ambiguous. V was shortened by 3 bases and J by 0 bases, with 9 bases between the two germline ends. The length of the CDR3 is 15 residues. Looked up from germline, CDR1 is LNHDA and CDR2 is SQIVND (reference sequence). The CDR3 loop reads CASSIPGPSYNEQFF. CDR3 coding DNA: TGTGCCAGTAGTATTCCCGGACCCTCCTACAATGAGCAGTTCTTC.

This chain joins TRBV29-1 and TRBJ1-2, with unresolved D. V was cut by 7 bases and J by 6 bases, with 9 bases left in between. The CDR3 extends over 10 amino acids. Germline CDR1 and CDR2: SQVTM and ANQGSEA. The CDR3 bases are TGCAGCGGATTGACTGATGGCTACACCTTC. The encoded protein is CSGLTDGYTF.

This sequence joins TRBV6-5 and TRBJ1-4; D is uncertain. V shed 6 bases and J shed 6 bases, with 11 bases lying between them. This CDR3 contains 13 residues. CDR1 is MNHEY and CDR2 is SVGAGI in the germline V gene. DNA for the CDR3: TGTGCCAGCAGCACGGTCGGAGATGAAAAACTGTTTTTT. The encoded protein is CASSTVGDEKLFF.

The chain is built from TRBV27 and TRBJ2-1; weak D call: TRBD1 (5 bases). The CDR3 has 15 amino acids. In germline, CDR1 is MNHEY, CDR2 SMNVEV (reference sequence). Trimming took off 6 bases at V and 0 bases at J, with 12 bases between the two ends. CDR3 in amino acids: CASRRGASSYNEQFF. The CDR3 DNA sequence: TGTGCCAGCAGGCGTGGGGCAAGCTCCTACAATGAGCAGTTCTTC.

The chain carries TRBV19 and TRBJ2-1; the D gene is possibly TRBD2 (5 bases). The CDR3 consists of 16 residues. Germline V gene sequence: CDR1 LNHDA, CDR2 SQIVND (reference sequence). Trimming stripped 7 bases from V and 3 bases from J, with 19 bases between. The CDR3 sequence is CASTPLGVQDYNEQFF. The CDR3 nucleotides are TGTGCCAGTACCCCGCTCGGGGTTCAGGACTACAATGAGCAGTTCTTC.

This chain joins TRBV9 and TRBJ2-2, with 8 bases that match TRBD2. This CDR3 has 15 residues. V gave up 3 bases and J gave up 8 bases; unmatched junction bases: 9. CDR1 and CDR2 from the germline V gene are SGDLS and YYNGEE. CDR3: CASSETSGPNGELFF. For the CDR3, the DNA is TGTGCCAGCAGCGAAACTAGCGGTCCCAATGGGGAGCTGTTTTTT.

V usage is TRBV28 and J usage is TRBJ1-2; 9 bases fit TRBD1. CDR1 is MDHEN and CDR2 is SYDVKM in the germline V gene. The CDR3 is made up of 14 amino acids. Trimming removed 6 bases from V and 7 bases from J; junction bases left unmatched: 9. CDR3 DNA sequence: TGTGCCAGCAGCCAGAACAGGGGGCGAAGTGGCTACACCTTC. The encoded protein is CASSQNRGRSGYTF.

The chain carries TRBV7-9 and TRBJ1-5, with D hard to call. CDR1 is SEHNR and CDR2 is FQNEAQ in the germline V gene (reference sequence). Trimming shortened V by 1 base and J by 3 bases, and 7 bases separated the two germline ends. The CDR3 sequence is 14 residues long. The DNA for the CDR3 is TGTGCCAGCAGCTTAGGCGGATTCAATCAGCCCCAGCATTTT. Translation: CASSLGGFNQPQHF.

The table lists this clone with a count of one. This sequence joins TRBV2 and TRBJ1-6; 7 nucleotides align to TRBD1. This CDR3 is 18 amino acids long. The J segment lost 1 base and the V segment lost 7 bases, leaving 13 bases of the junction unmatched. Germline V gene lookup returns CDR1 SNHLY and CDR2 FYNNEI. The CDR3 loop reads CASKKGTERGSYNSPLHF. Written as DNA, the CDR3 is TGTGCCAGCAAGAAGGGGACAGAACGTGGGTCCTATAATTCACCCCTCCACTTT.

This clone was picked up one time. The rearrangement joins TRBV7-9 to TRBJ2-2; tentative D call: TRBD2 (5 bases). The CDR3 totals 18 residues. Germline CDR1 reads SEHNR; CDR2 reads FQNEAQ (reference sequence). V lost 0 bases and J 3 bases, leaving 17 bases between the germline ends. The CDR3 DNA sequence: TGTGCCAGCAGCTTAGCGAGCCTAGCAATACGAGACACCGGGGAGCTGTTTTTT. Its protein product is CASSLASLAIRDTGELFF. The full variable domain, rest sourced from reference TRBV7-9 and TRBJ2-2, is DTGVSQNPRHKITKRGQNVTFRCDPISEHNRLYWYRQTLGQGPEFLTYFQNEAQLEKSRLLSDRFSAERPKGSFSTLEIQRTEQGDSAMYLCASSLASLAIRDTGELFFGEGSRLTVL.

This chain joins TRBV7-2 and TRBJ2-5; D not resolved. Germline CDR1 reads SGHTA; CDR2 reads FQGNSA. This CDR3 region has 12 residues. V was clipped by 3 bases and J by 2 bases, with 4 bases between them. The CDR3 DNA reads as TGTGCCAGCAGCTTCTTTCAAGAGACCCAGTACTTC. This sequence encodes CASSFFQETQYF.

This CDR3 is CASSPRRTGNARGYTF. DNA for the CDR3: TGTGCCAGCAGCCCCAGAAGGACAGGGAATGCGCGAGGCTACACCTTC. The V gene is TRBV7-9, the J gene TRBJ1-2; 8 bases match TRBD1. The length of the CDR3 is 16 residues. The junction had 16 bases not matched to a gene; V was cut back by 5 bases and J by 8 bases. CDR1 and CDR2 from the germline V gene are SEHNR and FQNEAQ (reference sequence).

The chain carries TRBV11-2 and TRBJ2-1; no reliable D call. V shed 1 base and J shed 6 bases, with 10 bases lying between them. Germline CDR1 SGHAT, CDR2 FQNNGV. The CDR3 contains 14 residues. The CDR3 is CASSLVPIPNEQFF. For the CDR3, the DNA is TGTGCCAGCAGCTTAGTTCCCATCCCCAATGAGCAGTTCTTC. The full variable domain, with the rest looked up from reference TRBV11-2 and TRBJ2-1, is EAGVAQSPRYKIIEKRQSVAFWCNPISGHATLYWYQQILGQGPKLLIQFQNNGVVDDSQLPKDRFSAERLKGVDSTLKIQPAKLEDSAVYLCASSLVPIPNEQFFGPGTRLTVL.

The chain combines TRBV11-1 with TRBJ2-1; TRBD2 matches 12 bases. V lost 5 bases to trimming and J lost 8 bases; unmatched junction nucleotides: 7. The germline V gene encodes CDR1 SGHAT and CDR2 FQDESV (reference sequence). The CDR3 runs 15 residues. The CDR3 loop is CASSPPGLAGDEQFF. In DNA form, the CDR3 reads TGTGCCAGCAGCCCCCCGGGACTAGCGGGCGATGAGCAGTTCTTC.

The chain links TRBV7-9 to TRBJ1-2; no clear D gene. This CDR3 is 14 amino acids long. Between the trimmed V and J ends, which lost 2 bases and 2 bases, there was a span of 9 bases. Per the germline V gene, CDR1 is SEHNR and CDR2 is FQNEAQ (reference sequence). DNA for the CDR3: TGTGCCAGCAGCTTATCGGGCAGCAACTATGGCTACACCTTC. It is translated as CASSLSGSNYGYTF.

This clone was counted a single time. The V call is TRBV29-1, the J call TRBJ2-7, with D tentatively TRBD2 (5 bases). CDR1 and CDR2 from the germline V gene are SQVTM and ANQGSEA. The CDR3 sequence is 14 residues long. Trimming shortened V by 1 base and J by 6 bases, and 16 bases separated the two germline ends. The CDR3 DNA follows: TGCAGCGTTGAAGCCTCCTGGTCTAGCAGCGAGCAGTACGTC. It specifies CSVEASWSSSEQYV.

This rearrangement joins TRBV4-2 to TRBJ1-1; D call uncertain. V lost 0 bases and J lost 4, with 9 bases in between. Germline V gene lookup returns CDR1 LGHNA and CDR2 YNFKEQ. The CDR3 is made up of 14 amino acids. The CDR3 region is CASSQDSASTEAFF. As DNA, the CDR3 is TGTGCCAGCAGCCAAGATAGTGCGAGCACTGAAGCTTTCTTT.

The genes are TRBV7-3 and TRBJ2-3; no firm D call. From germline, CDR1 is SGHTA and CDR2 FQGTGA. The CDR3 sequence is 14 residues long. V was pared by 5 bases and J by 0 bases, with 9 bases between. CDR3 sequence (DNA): TGTGCCAGCAGCACCTCTCCCAGCACAGATACGCAGTATTTT. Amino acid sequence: CASSTSPSTDTQYF.